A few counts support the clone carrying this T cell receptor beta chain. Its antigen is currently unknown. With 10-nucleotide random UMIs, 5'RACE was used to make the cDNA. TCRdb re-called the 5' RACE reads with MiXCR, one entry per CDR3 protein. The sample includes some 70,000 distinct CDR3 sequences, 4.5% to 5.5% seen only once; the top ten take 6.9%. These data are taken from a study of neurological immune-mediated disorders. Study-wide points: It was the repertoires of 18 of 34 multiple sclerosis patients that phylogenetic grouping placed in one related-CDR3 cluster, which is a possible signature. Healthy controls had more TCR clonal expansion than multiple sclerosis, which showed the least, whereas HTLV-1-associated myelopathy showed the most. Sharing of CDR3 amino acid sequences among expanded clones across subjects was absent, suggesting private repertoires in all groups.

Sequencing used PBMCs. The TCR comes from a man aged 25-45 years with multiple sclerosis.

DNA of the CDR3: TGCAGCGTTGAAACACGCCTGTCGGGCACTGAAGCTTTCTTT. Translation gives CSVETRLSGTEAFF. The chain has TRBV29-1 and TRBJ1-1; D ambiguous. The CDR3 is made up of 14 amino acids. Germline-derived CDR1 and CDR2 are SQVTM and ANQGSEA. V was trimmed by 2 bases and J by 4 bases, leaving 14 bases between them.